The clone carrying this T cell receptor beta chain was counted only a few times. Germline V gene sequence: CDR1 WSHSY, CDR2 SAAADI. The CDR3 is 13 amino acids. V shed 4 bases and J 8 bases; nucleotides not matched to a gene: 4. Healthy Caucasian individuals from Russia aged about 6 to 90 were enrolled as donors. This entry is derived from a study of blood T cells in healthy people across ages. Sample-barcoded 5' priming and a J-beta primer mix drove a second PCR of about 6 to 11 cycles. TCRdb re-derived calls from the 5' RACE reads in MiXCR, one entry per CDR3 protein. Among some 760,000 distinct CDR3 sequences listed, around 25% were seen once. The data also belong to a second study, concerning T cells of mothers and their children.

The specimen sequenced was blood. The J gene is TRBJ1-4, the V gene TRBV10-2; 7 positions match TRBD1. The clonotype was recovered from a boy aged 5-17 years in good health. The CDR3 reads CASSGQGSEKLFF. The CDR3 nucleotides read TGCGCCAGCAGTGGACAGGGATCAGAAAAACTGTTTTTT.